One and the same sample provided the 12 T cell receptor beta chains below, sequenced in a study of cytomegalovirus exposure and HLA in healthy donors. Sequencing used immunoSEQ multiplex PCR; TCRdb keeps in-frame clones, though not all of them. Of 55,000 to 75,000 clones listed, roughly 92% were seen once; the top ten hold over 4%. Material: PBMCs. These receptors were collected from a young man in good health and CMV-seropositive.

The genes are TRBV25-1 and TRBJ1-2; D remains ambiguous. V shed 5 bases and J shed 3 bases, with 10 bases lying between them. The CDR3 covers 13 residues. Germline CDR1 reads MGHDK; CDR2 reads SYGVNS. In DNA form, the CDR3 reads TGTGCCAGCAGTATGGCAGGCTACTATGGCTACACCTTC. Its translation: CASSMAGYYGYTF.

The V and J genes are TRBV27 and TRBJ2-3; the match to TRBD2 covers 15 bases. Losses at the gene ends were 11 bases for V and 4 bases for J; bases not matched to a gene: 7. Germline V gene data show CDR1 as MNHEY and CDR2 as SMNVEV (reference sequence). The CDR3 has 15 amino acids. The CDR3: CASGLAGGRADTQYF. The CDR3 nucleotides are TGTGCCTCCGGACTAGCGGGAGGGCGGGCAGATACGCAGTATTTT.

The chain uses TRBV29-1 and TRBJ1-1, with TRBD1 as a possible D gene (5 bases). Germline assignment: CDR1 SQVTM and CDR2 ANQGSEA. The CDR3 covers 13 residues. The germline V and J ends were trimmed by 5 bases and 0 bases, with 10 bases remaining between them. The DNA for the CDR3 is TGCAGCGTTTACAGGACGATGAACACTGAAGCTTTCTTT. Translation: CSVYRTMNTEAFF.

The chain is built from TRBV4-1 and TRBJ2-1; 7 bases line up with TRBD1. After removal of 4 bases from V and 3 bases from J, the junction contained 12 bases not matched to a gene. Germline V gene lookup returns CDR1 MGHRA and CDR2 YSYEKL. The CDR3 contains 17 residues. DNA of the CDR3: TGCGCCAGCAGCCGCAAGCCGCAGGGGGAAGGCTACAATGAGCAGTTCTTC. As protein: CASSRKPQGEGYNEQFF.

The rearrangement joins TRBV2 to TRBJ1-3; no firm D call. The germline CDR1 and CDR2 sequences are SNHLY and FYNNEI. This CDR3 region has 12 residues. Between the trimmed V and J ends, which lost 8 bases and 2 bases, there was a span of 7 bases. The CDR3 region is CASPGAGNTIYF. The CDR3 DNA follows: TGTGCCAGCCCCGGGGCTGGAAACACCATATATTTT.

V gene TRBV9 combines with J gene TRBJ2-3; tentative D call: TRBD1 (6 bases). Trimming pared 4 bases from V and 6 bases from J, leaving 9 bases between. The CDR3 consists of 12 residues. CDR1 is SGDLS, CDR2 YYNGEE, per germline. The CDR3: CASSRDRDTQYF. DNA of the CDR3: TGTGCCAGCAGCCGTGACAGGGATACGCAGTATTTT.

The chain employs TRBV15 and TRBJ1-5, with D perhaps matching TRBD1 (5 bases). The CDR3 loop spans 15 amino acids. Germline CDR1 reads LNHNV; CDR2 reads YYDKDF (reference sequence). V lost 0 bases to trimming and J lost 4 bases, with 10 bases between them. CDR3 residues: CATSRDLQENQPQHF. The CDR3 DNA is TGTGCCACCAGCAGAGATTTACAGGAAAATCAGCCCCAGCATTTT. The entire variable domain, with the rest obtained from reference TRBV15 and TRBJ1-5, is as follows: DAMVIQNPRYQVTQFGKPVTLSCSQTLNHNVMYWYQQKSSQAPKLLFHYYDKDFNNEADTPDNFQSRRPNTSFCFLDIRSPGLGDTAMYLCATSRDLQENQPQHFGDGTRLSIL.

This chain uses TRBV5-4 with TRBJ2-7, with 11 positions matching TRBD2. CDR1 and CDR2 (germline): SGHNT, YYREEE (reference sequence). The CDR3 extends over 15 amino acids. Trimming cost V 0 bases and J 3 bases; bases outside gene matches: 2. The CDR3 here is CASSLVLAGDYEQYF. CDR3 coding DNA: TGTGCCAGCAGCTTGGTACTAGCGGGAGACTACGAGCAGTACTTC.

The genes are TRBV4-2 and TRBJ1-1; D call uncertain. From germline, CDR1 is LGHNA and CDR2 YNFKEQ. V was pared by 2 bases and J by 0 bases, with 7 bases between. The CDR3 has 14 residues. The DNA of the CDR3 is TGTGCCAGCAGCCAAATACATCTGAACACTGAAGCTTTCTTT. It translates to CASSQIHLNTEAFF.

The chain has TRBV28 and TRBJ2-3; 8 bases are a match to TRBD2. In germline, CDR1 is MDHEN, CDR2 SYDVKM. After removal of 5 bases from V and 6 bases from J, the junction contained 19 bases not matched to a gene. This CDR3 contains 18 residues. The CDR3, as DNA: TGTGCCAGCAGTCCCGGGAGGAGCGGGAGTCGGTGGGGGGATACGCAGTATTTT. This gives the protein CASSPGRSGSRWGDTQYF. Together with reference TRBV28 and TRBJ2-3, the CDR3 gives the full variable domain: DVKVTQSSRYLVKRTGEKVFLECVQDMDHENMFWYRQDPGLGLRLIYFSYDVKMKEKGDIPEGYSVSREKKERFSLILESASTNQTSMYLCASSPGRSGSRWGDTQYFGPGTRLTVL.

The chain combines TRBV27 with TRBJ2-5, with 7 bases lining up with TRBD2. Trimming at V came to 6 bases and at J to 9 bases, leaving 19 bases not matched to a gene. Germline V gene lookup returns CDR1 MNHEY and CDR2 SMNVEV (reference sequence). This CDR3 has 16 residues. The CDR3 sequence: CASRPHWRERGEAQYF. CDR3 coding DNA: TGTGCCAGCAGGCCCCACTGGCGGGAGCGGGGCGAGGCCCAGTACTTC.

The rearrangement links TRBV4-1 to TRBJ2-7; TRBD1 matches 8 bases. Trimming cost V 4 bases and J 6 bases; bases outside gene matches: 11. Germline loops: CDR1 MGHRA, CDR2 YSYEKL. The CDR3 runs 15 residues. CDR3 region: CASSLQTGASGEQYF. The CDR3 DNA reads TGCGCCAGCAGCCTTCAGACAGGGGCTTCGGGCGAGCAGTACTTC.